Below, 9 T cell receptor beta chains from the same sample are listed, as sequenced in a study of blood T cell repertoires in COVID-19. TCRdb's table, derived via immunoSEQ multiplex PCR, lists solely in-frame clones and lacks some. Of about 160,000 clones listed, approximately 86% were seen once; the top ten hold 3% to 4.5%. Material: peripheral blood. The receptors were gathered from a woman in her sixties who had recovered from COVID-19.

The J gene is TRBJ2-3, the V gene TRBV27, with D uncertain. This CDR3 spans 13 amino acids. V was clipped by 6 bases and J by 2 bases, with 9 bases between them. In germline, CDR1 is MNHEY, CDR2 SMNVEV (reference sequence). The CDR3 here is CASSDTSTDTQYF. The CDR3 DNA sequence: TGTGCCAGCAGCGACACCTCCACAGATACGCAGTATTTT.

The CDR3 loop is CASSLAGDTTETQYF. CDR3 nucleotides: TGCGCCAGCAGCTTGGCAGGGGACACAACGGAGACCCAGTACTTC. The genes are TRBV5-1 and TRBJ2-5; possible D gene TRBD1, 6 bases. Germline CDR1 reads SGHRS; CDR2 reads YFSETQ. There are 15 residues in the CDR3. The V end was cut by 0 bases, the J end by 5 bases, with 14 bases between.

V gene TRBV7-8 combines with J gene TRBJ1-2, with 9 bases aligning to TRBD1. CDR3 length: 14 residues. Germline V gene data show CDR1 as SGHVS and CDR2 as FQNEAQ. V shed 4 bases, J shed 1 base, and the junction held 1 base outside the gene matches. The CDR3 DNA sequence: TGTGCCAGCAGCTGGGACAGGGATAACTATGGCTACACCTTC. Its protein product is CASSWDRDNYGYTF.

There are many counts of this clone. The chain recombines TRBV6-1 with TRBJ1-5; D possibly corresponds to TRBD1 (5 bases). The ends were cut back, 0 bases at V and 1 base at J, with 16 bases in the middle. Germline V CDR1 and CDR2: MNHNS, SASEGT. The length of the CDR3 is 18 residues. The CDR3 is CASSEALQGRASNQPQHF. For the CDR3, the DNA is TGTGCCAGCAGTGAAGCGCTTCAGGGCAGGGCAAGCAATCAGCCCCAGCATTTT.

The genes are TRBV21-1 and TRBJ1-2; the table's TRBD1 call for D was not verified on the DNA. TRBV21-1 constitutes a pseudogene. This CDR3 has 18 residues. CDR3 coding DNA: TGTGCCAGCAGCACTTGTCCCCGGGACAAAAGAGCTAACTATGGCTACACCTTC. Translation gives CASSTCPRDKRANYGYTF.

This chain joins TRBV5-1 and TRBJ2-1; tentatively, D is TRBD2 (6 bases). Germline CDR1 SGHRS, CDR2 YFSETQ. V lost 4 bases and J lost 10, with 18 bases in between. This CDR3 is 14 amino acids long. CDR3 DNA: TGCGCCAGCAGCACCGGGACTTACGTCGAAGAGCAGTTCTTC. This translates into CASSTGTYVEEQFF.

This chain connects TRBV7-3 to TRBJ2-2; perhaps TRBD2 as D (5 bases). The ends were cut back, 2 bases at V and 4 bases at J, with 14 bases in the middle. The CDR3 has 16 amino acids. Germline V gives CDR1 SGHTA, CDR2 FQGTGA. The CDR3 sequence: CASSLRPSGGTGELFF. CDR3 bases: TGTGCCAGCAGCTTACGACCAAGCGGTGGCACCGGGGAGCTGTTTTTT.

CDR3 nucleotides: TGCGCCAGCAGCCAAGATCTTGCGGGGGGGCTGAACGAGCAGTACTTC. Translating gives CASSQDLAGGLNEQYF. The chain joins TRBV4-1 to TRBJ2-7; 9 nucleotides align to TRBD2. CDR1 is MGHRA and CDR2 is YSYEKL in the germline V gene. The length of the CDR3 is 16 residues. With 0 bases clipped from V and 5 bases from J, the junction kept 8 bases outside the gene matches.

The chain employs TRBV7-2 and TRBJ2-3; possibly TRBD2 for D (5 bases). This CDR3 has 13 amino acids. Per the germline V gene, CDR1 is SGHTA and CDR2 is FQGNSA. Trimming took off 0 bases at V and 6 bases at J, with 7 bases between the two ends. The CDR3 DNA follows: TGTGCCAGCAGCTTAGCTGGCGGGGATACGCAGTATTTT. Translation: CASSLAGGDTQYF.